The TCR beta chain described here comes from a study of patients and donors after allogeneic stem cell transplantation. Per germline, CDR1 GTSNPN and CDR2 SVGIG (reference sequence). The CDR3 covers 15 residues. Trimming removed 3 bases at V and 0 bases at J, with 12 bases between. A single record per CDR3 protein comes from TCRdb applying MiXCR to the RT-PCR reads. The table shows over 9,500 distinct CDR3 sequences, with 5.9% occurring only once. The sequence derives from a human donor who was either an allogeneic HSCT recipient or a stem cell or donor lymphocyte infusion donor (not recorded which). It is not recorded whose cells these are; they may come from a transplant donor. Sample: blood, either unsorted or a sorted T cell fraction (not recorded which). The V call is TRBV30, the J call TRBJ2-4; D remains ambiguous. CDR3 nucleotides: TGTGCCTGGAGGCCGACCTCCCTAGCCAAAAACATTCAGTACTTC. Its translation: CAWRPTSLAKNIQYF. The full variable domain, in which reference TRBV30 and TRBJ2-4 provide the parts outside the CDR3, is SQTIHQWPATLVQPVGSPLSLECTVEGTSNPNLYWYRQAAGRGLQLLFYSVGIGQISSEVPQNLSASRPQDRQFILSSKKLLLSDSGFYLCAWRPTSLAKNIQYFGAGTRLSVL.